The 18 T cell receptor beta chains listed next were all sequenced from one sample in a study of blood T cell repertoires in COVID-19. TCRdb's copy holds only in-frame clones and misses some; the assay was immunoSEQ multiplex PCR. There are 97,000 or so clones in the sample; around 79% occur only once, and less than 20% lies in the top ten. Sequenced input: peripheral blood. The receptors stem from a woman older than 75 with active or convalescent COVID-19.

V and J are TRBV15 and TRBJ2-7; 7 bases line up with TRBD2. Germline-derived CDR1 and CDR2 are LNHNV and YYDKDF (reference sequence). V lost 0 bases and J lost 2; bases outside the gene matches: 10. The CDR3 totals 17 residues. CDR3 in amino acids: CATSRDLVLAETYEQYF. CDR3 nucleotide sequence: TGTGCCACCAGCAGAGATCTGGTTCTAGCGGAGACCTACGAGCAGTACTTC.

The rearrangement links TRBV3-1 (or the pseudogene TRBV3-2) to TRBJ1-2; 12 bases fit TRBD1. Per the germline V gene, CDR1 is LGHDT and CDR2 is YNNKEL (reference sequence). V was pared by 3 bases and J by 0 bases, with 8 bases of the junction left unmatched. The CDR3 runs 18 residues. For the CDR3, the DNA is TGTGCCAGCAGCCAGTGGGGACAGGGGGCAAATTCTAACTATGGCTACACCTTC. Residues: CASSQWGQGANSNYGYTF.

Regarding this clone: A read error may account for a junction end that differs from germline. This chain joins TRBV7-2 and TRBJ2-5; D is perhaps TRBD2 (6 bases). Per germline, CDR1 SGHTA and CDR2 FQGNSA. CDR3 length equals 16 residues. The CDR3 DNA reads TGTGCCAGCAGCTTATTTGGGCCTAGCGTTGTAGAGAACCAGTACTTC. Translated: CASSLFGPSVVENQYF.

This sequence joins TRBV3-1 (or the pseudogene TRBV3-2) and TRBJ2-5; D may be TRBD2 (6 bases). Germline V gene sequence: CDR1 LGHDT, CDR2 YNNKEL (reference sequence). V lost 3 bases, J lost 5 bases, and 13 bases lay in between. CDR3 length equals 14 residues. The CDR3 is CASSQSGSGETQYF. Written as DNA, the CDR3 is TGTGCCAGCAGCCAGTCCGGGAGTGGGGAGACCCAGTACTTC.

For this clone: One end of the junction varies from germline; a read error may be responsible. V usage is TRBV5-1 and J usage is TRBJ2-2, with 8 bases identical to TRBD1. This CDR3 is built from 15 residues. Germline assignment: CDR1 SGHRS and CDR2 YFSETQ. The chain's CDR3 is CASSHGQGLTGELFF. CDR3 DNA: TGTGCCAGCAGCCACGGACAGGGTCTGACCGGGGAGCTGTTTTTT.

The chain's CDR3 is CASRRTGGVYQETQYF. CDR3 bases: TGTGCCAGCAGGCGGACAGGAGGGGTGTACCAAGAGACCCAGTACTTC. The chain is built from TRBV2 and TRBJ2-5, with a weak D call TRBD1 (7 bases). The CDR3 runs to 16 residues. CDR1 is SNHLY, CDR2 FYNNEI, per germline. The germline V and J ends were trimmed by 6 bases and 0 bases, with 17 bases remaining between them.

This clone was counted between two and nine times. The chain carries TRBV5-1 and TRBJ2-1, with 8 bases that match TRBD1. V lost 3 bases, J lost 6 bases, and 8 bases stayed unmatched. CDR1 is SGHRS, CDR2 YFSETQ, per germline. The CDR3 has 15 amino acids. CDR3 amino acids: CASSSRTGISNEQFF. The CDR3, as DNA: TGCGCCAGCAGCTCCCGGACAGGGATAAGCAATGAGCAGTTCTTC.

J is TRBJ2-1 and V is TRBV5-4, with 11 bases that match TRBD2. Trimming removed 4 bases from V and 6 bases from J; junction bases left unmatched: 12. The V gene's germline CDR1 is SGHNT and CDR2 YYREEE (reference sequence). The CDR3 runs to 17 residues. CDR3 amino acids: CASSLGTSGQSRNEQFF. The DNA of the CDR3 is TGTGCCAGCAGCCTAGGGACTAGCGGACAATCCCGCAATGAGCAGTTCTTC.

V is TRBV6-1 and J is TRBJ1-5, with D possibly being TRBD1 (5 bases). CDR3 size: 16 residues. The V gene lost 3 bases and the J gene lost 4 bases, with 16 bases spanning the gap. Per the germline V gene, CDR1 is MNHNS and CDR2 is SASEGT. Here the CDR3 reads CASSDEGVGANQPQHF. CDR3 nucleotides: TGTGCCAGCAGTGACGAAGGGGTTGGTGCGAATCAGCCCCAGCATTTT.

This rearrangement joins TRBV7-3 to TRBJ2-3; D is undetermined. Trimming shortened V by 4 bases and J by 6 bases, and 14 bases separated the two germline ends. This CDR3 comprises 14 residues. The germline CDR1 and CDR2 sequences are SGHTA and FQGTGA. The CDR3 coding sequence is TGTGCCAGCAGCTCCTCCCCTAGGCCCGATACGCAGTATTTT. Its protein product is CASSSSPRPDTQYF.

The gene calls are TRBV7-8 and TRBJ2-1; D not certain. CDR1 and CDR2 (germline): SGHVS, FQNEAQ. There are 14 residues in the CDR3. Trimming left V 1 base short and J 3 bases short, with 7 bases between. DNA of the CDR3: TGTGCCAGCAGCTTAGGTGGAGACTACAATGAGCAGTTCTTC. This gives the protein CASSLGGDYNEQFF.

This chain uses TRBV7-2 with TRBJ1-2; 7 nucleotides agree with TRBD1. The CDR3 covers 14 residues. Losses at the gene ends were 6 bases for V and 4 bases for J; bases not matched to a gene: 8. Germline V gene lookup returns CDR1 SGHTA and CDR2 FQGNSA. The CDR3 spells CASSGTAKGYGYTF. In DNA, the CDR3 is TGTGCCAGCAGTGGGACAGCGAAAGGCTATGGCTACACCTTC.

The chain couples TRBV9 to TRBJ2-7; 9 positions match TRBD2. The trim removed 3 bases at V and 1 base at J, leaving 5 bases unmatched. The CDR3 has 15 residues. Germline V CDR1 and CDR2: SGDLS, YYNGEE. The CDR3 region is CASSAMTSGSYEQYF. In DNA form, the CDR3 reads TGTGCCAGCAGCGCGATGACTAGCGGTTCCTACGAGCAGTACTTC.

The chain joins TRBV27 to TRBJ1-1; 10 positions match TRBD1. CDR1 and CDR2 (germline): MNHEY, SMNVEV (reference sequence). Trimming cost V 5 bases and J 7 bases; bases outside gene matches: 10. The CDR3 spans 15 residues. CDR3: CASSRRTGGVGEAFF. The CDR3 coding sequence is TGTGCCAGCAGTCGGCGGACAGGGGGAGTCGGTGAAGCTTTCTTT.

As to this clone: A junction boundary mismatches the germline segment, possibly from a read error. This rearrangement joins TRBV5-4 to TRBJ2-7, with 10 nucleotides matching TRBD2. The CDR3 length is 13 residues. CDR1 SGHNT and CDR2 YYREEE come from the germline V gene (reference sequence). CDR3 protein: CASSTWTSGVMGF. The CDR3 region has the DNA TGTGCCAGCAGCACCTGGACTAGCGGAGTTATGGGCTTC.

The chain recombines TRBV5-1 with TRBJ1-4, with D tentatively TRBD1 (6 bases). This CDR3 region has 14 residues. The V end was cut by 4 bases, the J end by 7 bases, with 14 bases between. The germline V gene encodes CDR1 SGHRS and CDR2 YFSETQ. DNA of the CDR3: TGCGCCAGCAGCGACCCTAGCAGGGGTGAAAAACTGTTTTTT. Translating gives CASSDPSRGEKLFF.

The chain combines TRBV6-4 with TRBJ2-1; 13 bases agree with TRBD2. V was clipped by 3 bases and J by 11 bases; unmatched bases: 4. This CDR3 is 14 amino acids long. Germline-derived CDR1 and CDR2 are MRHNA and SNTAGT. CDR3 sequence reads: CASSEGLAGVKQFF. DNA for the CDR3: TGTGCCAGCAGTGAAGGACTAGCGGGAGTTAAGCAGTTCTTC.

The chain uses TRBV27 and TRBJ2-4, with 8 bases fitting TRBD1. Per germline, CDR1 MNHEY and CDR2 SMNVEV (reference sequence). There are 16 residues in the CDR3. Trimming took 6 bases from V and 9 from J; bases not matched to a gene: 16. CDR3 bases: TGTGCCAGCAGGCGACCAGGGGGCGTCACGGGGTTCATTCAGTACTTC. Translation: CASRRPGGVTGFIQYF.